Following are 24 T cell receptor beta chains from one sample sequenced in a study of regulatory T cells in long-lasting Graves disease. According to the study, TCR beta libraries were built with iRepertoire HTBI primers and CDR3-region Arm-PCR. Using its own MiXCR run on the multiplex PCR reads, TCRdb lists one record per CDR3 protein. The table includes approximately 440,000 distinct CDR3 sequences, around 20% detected once. Time point specified: persistent/refractory GD, antithyroid drugs over 5 years with positive TRAb. RNA isolated from PBMCs was used to make the TCR library. The sample here was peripheral blood mononuclear cells (PBMCs), taken when the disease was refractory, from a patient treated with antithyroid drugs. These receptors were obtained from a female donor with Graves disease.

The rearrangement joins TRBV7-2 to TRBJ1-2, with no clear D. The germline gives CDR1 SGHTA, CDR2 FQGNSA. The CDR3 extends over 14 amino acids. V was trimmed by 0 bases and J by 1 base, leaving 6 bases between them. CDR3 residues: CASSLAQYNYGYTF. The CDR3 DNA reads as TGTGCCAGCAGCTTAGCGCAATATAACTATGGCTACACCTTC.

This clonotype appeared many times. This chain links TRBV30 with TRBJ1-1; 8 nucleotides agree with TRBD1. The CDR3 totals 12 residues. V shed 5 bases, J shed 4 bases, and the junction held 3 bases outside the gene matches. The V gene's germline CDR1 is GTSNPN and CDR2 SVGIG (reference sequence). Here the CDR3 DNA reads TGTGCCTGGGGACAGGGAGTCACTGAAGCTTTCTTT. It encodes CAWGQGVTEAFF.

This clonotype was counted ten times or more. The junction departs from the called germline gene at one end, perhaps through a read error. V gene TRBV13 combines with J gene TRBJ1-2; D is perhaps TRBD1 (5 bases). This CDR3 is built from 11 residues. From germline, CDR1 is PRHDT and CDR2 FYEKMQ (reference sequence). CDR3 in DNA: TGTGCCAGCAGCTTAGGGGCCGGGACTTACTTC. Its protein product is CASSLGAGTYF.

The chain carries TRBV14 and TRBJ2-1; 8 bases line up with TRBD2. Germline trimming cut 4 bases from V and 7 bases from J; bases unmatched to any gene: 9. This CDR3 comprises 15 residues. Germline CDR1 and CDR2: SGHDN and FVKESK. In DNA form, the CDR3 reads TGTGCCAGCAGCCGTGGACGGACGGGGGGGAATGAGCAGTTCTTC. It translates to CASSRGRTGGNEQFF.

V is TRBV10-3 and J is TRBJ1-1; D is unclear. Germline CDR1 is ENHRY and CDR2 is SYGVKD. This CDR3 has 14 residues. V was pared by 6 bases and J by 3 bases, with 14 bases between. CDR3 in amino acids: CAIRPGQSDTEAFF. The CDR3 DNA follows: TGTGCCATCAGGCCGGGCCAATCGGACACTGAAGCTTTCTTT.

The chain recombines TRBV19 with TRBJ2-5, with 10 bases matching TRBD1. CDR3 length: 15 residues. V trimming: 6 bases; J trimming: 5 bases; junction bases outside the gene matches: 9. CDR1 LNHDA and CDR2 SQIVND come from the germline V gene (reference sequence). This CDR3 is CASRRQGARGETQYF. CDR3 coding DNA: TGTGCCAGTAGGAGACAGGGGGCGCGGGGGGAGACCCAGTACTTC.

J is TRBJ2-6 and V is TRBV10-3, with 11 nucleotides matching TRBD1. V trimming: 7 bases; J trimming: 4 bases; junction bases outside the gene matches: 9. The CDR3 has 17 residues. Germline V gene sequence: CDR1 ENHRY, CDR2 SYGVKD. CDR3 loop: CAINPGQGVGGANVLTF. The CDR3 DNA is TGTGCCATCAACCCGGGACAGGGGGTCGGCGGGGCCAACGTCCTGACTTTC.

At least ten counts were recorded for this clonotype. The V call is TRBV2, the J call TRBJ1-1; a weak D match, TRBD1 (5 bases). With 6 bases removed from V and 6 bases from J, the gap between germline ends came to 17 bases. The CDR3 extends over 14 amino acids. Germline assignment: CDR1 SNHLY and CDR2 FYNNEI. The chain's CDR3 is CASSEPGFRSEAFF. The CDR3 region has the DNA TGTGCCAGCAGCGAGCCAGGGTTTCGCTCTGAAGCTTTCTTT.

This clonotype has more than one count but fewer than ten. The chain couples TRBV12-3 or TRBV12-4 to TRBJ1-3; the D gene is possibly TRBD1 (5 bases). The V end lost 3 bases, the J end lost 3 bases, and 9 bases lay between the germline ends. The CDR3 has 14 amino acids. The CDR3 loop is CASSLGVGGNTIYF. The CDR3 region has the DNA TGTGCCAGCAGTTTGGGGGTCGGTGGAAACACCATATATTTT.

This clonotype was seen at least ten times. The J gene is TRBJ1-4, the V gene TRBV20-1, with unresolved D. CDR3 length equals 15 residues. Germline V gene sequence: CDR1 DFQATT, CDR2 SNEGSKA (reference sequence). The germline V and J ends were trimmed by 4 bases and 0 bases, with 12 bases remaining between them. The CDR3 loop reads CSATVDSATNEKLFF. CDR3 DNA: TGCAGTGCTACGGTGGATTCCGCAACTAATGAAAAACTGTTTTTT.

This chain connects TRBV29-1 to TRBJ1-2, with a possible D match to TRBD1 (6 bases). CDR1 is SQVTM, CDR2 ANQGSEA, per germline. Deletions cut 6 bases from V and 3 bases from J, with 11 bases between. The CDR3 is made up of 12 amino acids. The CDR3 DNA follows: TGCAGCGTGGAACAGGGACACTATGGCTACACCTTC. This sequence encodes CSVEQGHYGYTF.

The rearrangement links TRBV7-9 to TRBJ1-1; D not resolved. Germline-derived CDR1 and CDR2 are SEHNR and FQNEAQ (reference sequence). The CDR3 loop spans 15 amino acids. Deletions cut 1 base from V and 2 bases from J, with 11 bases between. CDR3 bases: TGTGCCAGCAGCTTAGTTGTACAGTTCAACACTGAAGCTTTCTTT. Amino acids: CASSLVVQFNTEAFF.

There are many counts of this clonotype. The chain couples TRBV20-1 to TRBJ2-5, with 7 bases matching TRBD2. V shed 6 bases, J shed 2 bases, and the junction held 9 bases outside the gene matches. From germline, CDR1 is DFQATT and CDR2 SNEGSKA (reference sequence). The CDR3 contains 14 residues. The CDR3 loop reads CSANPGGPQETQYF. Here the CDR3 DNA reads TGCAGTGCAAACCCGGGAGGTCCGCAAGAGACCCAGTACTTC.

This rearrangement joins TRBV20-1 to TRBJ2-1; 10 bases agree with TRBD2. Germline CDR1 reads DFQATT; CDR2 reads SNEGSKA (reference sequence). This CDR3 comprises 15 residues. V shed 6 bases, J shed 8 bases, and the junction held 13 bases outside the gene matches. The CDR3 DNA is TGCAGTGCCCAAGCAGGTAGCGGGGGGACTTATGAGCAGTTCTTC. Translating it yields CSAQAGSGGTYEQFF.

The chain uses TRBV19 and TRBJ1-2, with unresolved D. The CDR3 is 14 amino acids. Germline values: CDR1 LNHDA, CDR2 SQIVND (reference sequence). The ends were cut back, 7 bases at V and 8 bases at J, with 20 bases in the middle. The CDR3 sequence: CASTLSLQSGGYTF. In nucleotides, the CDR3 is TGTGCCAGTACCCTGAGCTTACAGTCTGGGGGCTACACCTTC.

This clonotype was found once. V and J are TRBV4-3 and TRBJ2-7; 8 bases are shared with TRBD1. The CDR3 sequence is 17 residues long. Trimming took 0 bases from V and 6 from J; bases not matched to a gene: 13. The germline V gene encodes CDR1 LGHNA and CDR2 YSLEER. The CDR3 nucleotides are TGCGCCAGCAGCCAAGACCTCTATGGACAGGGCGTCCCCGAGCAGTACTTC. Its protein is CASSQDLYGQGVPEQYF.

This clonotype has ten or more counts. The chain couples TRBV5-1 to TRBJ1-1; perhaps TRBD1 as D (5 bases). The CDR3 consists of 14 residues. The V end was cut by 4 bases, the J end by 6 bases, with 16 bases between. Germline V gene data show CDR1 as SGHRS and CDR2 as YFSETQ. The CDR3 DNA is TGCGCCAGCAGCACTCAGGGTGAGGCTTCTGAAGCTTTCTTT. Its protein is CASSTQGEASEAFF.

The sample holds a few counts of this clonotype. The chain carries TRBV2 and TRBJ2-7; D not certain. The CDR3 is 14 amino acids. Trimming cost V 4 bases and J 5 bases, with 15 bases left between them. Germline-derived CDR1 and CDR2 are SNHLY and FYNNEI. CDR3 region: CASSVQAPFNEQYF. The CDR3 bases are TGTGCCAGCAGTGTCCAGGCCCCATTTAACGAGCAGTACTTC.

The rearrangement joins TRBV7-9 to TRBJ2-5, with a tentative D call TRBD2 (5 bases). This CDR3 is 15 amino acids long. Trimming removed 0 bases at V and 4 bases at J, with 12 bases between. Germline assignment: CDR1 SEHNR and CDR2 FQNEAQ (reference sequence). CDR3 DNA sequence: TGTGCCAGCAGCTTAGCCCCGGGATCCCCAGAGACCCAGTACTTC. Translated, it gives CASSLAPGSPETQYF.

The chain combines TRBV19 with TRBJ1-1, with 8 bases matching TRBD1. V was clipped by 5 bases and J by 5 bases; unmatched bases: 7. Per germline, CDR1 LNHDA and CDR2 SQIVND (reference sequence). This CDR3 region has 14 residues. CDR3 DNA sequence: TGTGCCAGTAGTCAGGGACAGGCGGAGACTGAAGCTTTCTTT. Amino acid sequence: CASSQGQAETEAFF.

The chain joins TRBV28 to TRBJ1-2; 9 bases map to TRBD1. Trimming removed 3 bases from V and 7 bases from J; junction bases left unmatched: 9. Germline V gene lookup returns CDR1 MDHEN and CDR2 SYDVKM. This CDR3 contains 15 residues. The CDR3 here is CASSLGTGFLSGYTF. DNA for the CDR3: TGTGCCAGCAGTTTGGGGACAGGGTTTCTTAGTGGCTACACCTTC.

A remark on this clonotype: A much larger clone lies one base from this, so it may be a read error. The chain is built from TRBV10-3 and TRBJ2-2, with 14 bases lining up with TRBD2. Germline CDR1 is ENHRY and CDR2 is SYGVKD. With 6 bases clipped from V and 6 bases from J, the junction kept 3 bases outside the gene matches. The CDR3 has 15 amino acids. CDR3 sequence (DNA): TGTGCCATCAGAGGACTAGCGGGAGGTTCCGGGGAGCTGTTTTTT. Protein product: CAIRGLAGGSGELFF.

The gene calls are TRBV9 and TRBJ1-1, with D possibly being TRBD1 (5 bases). V gave up 5 bases and J gave up 4 bases, with 21 bases separating them. The CDR3 is 16 residues long. From germline, CDR1 is SGDLS and CDR2 YYNGEE. The CDR3 DNA reads as TGTGCCAGCAGGCCGGGGGGGGAAGGGTATGGCACTGAAGCTTTCTTT. Translating it yields CASRPGGEGYGTEAFF.

A remark on this clonotype: A read error likely explains this, since a far larger clone differs by one base. The V and J genes are TRBV6-2 or TRBV6-3 and TRBJ2-1, with 8 positions matching TRBD2. Germline V gene lookup returns CDR1 MNHEY and CDR2 SVGEGT. The CDR3 runs 15 residues. The CDR3 region has the DNA TGTGCCAGCAGCTTAGCTAGCGGGTCCTACAATAAGCAGTTCTTC. Its translation: CASSLASGSYNKQFF.